This T cell receptor (beta chain) was identified in a study of blood T cell repertoires in COVID-19. Study-wide background: From the United States, Italy and Spain came samples of acute and convalescent COVID-19. T cells, B-cell-depleted T cells, or PBMCs provided the cDNA or gDNA that served as material.

As originally analysed: The assay estimated nucleated cells by amplifying reference gene primers. Some clones are missing from TCRdb's copy, which holds only in-frame ones; the method was immunoSEQ multiplex PCR. From that table come the V and J calls and clone size; the DNA was used to work out D and trimming. Here the sample spans 100,000 to 150,000 clones, about 70% being singletons. Germline V gene lookup returns CDR1 KGHSH and CDR2 LQKENI. J gave up 3 bases and V 5 bases, and 7 bases lay outside the gene matches. This CDR3 contains 15 residues. The sequence was obtained from a woman between 70 and 85 years old with acute or convalescent COVID-19. The sample taken for sequencing was peripheral blood. V is TRBV18 and J is TRBJ1-1, with TRBD1 matching over 9 bases. The DNA of the CDR3 is TGTGCCAGCTCAGGCGGACAGGGGTGGGACACTGAAGCTTTCTTT. Translated: CASSGGQGWDTEAFF.